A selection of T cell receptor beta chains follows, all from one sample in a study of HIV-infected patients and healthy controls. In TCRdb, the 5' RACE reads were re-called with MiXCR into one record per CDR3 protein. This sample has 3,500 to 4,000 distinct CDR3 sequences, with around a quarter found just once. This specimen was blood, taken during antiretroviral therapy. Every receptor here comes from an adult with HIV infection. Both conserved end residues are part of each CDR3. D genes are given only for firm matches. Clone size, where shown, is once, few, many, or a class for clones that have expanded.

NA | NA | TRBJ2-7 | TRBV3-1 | TGTGCCAGCAGCGCGGGTAGGAGCGAAGCCTCCTACGAGCAGTACTTC | CASSAGRSEASYEQYF
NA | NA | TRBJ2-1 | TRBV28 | TGTGCCAGCCGGTCTACGGGGCCCAATGAGCAGTTCTTC | CASRSTGPNEQFF
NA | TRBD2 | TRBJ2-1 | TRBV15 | TGTGCCACCAGCAGGGTAGGACTAGACGCCCATGAGCAGTTCTTC | CATSRVGLDAHEQFF
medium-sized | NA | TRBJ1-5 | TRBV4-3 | TGCGCCAGCAGCCAAGACCCCGGGACGGCAAATCAGCCCCAGCATTTT | CASSQDPGTANQPQHF
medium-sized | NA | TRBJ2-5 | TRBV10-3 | TGTGCCACTGGCCCGAGGGGAGAGACCCAGTACTTC | CATGPRGETQYF
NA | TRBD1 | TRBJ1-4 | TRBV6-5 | TGTGCCAGCAGCCGACAGGGACGGGGTGAAAAACTGTTTTTT | CASSRQGRGEKLFF
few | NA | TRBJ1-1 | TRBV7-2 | TGTGCCAGCAGCCCGGGGCCCCTTGACACTGAAGCTTTCTTT | CASSPGPLDTEAFF
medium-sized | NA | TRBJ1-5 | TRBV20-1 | TGCAGTGCCGCCCAGGGGACGGAGCCCCAGCATTTT | CSAAQGTEPQHF
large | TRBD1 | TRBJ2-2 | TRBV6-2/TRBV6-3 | TGTGCCAGCAGTTACCAAGGACAGGACACCGGGGAGCTGTTTTTT | CASSYQGQDTGELFF
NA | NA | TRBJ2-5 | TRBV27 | TGTGCCAGCAGTTTATCGGTCAGGGAGGTGGTGGAGACCCAGTACTTC | CASSLSVREVVETQYF
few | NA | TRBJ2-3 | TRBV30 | TGTGCCTGGACAGGGTCCACAGATACGCAGTATTTT | CAWTGSTDTQYF
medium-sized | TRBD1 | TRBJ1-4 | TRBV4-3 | TGCGCCAGCAGCCAAGGCCGGGGACAGGGGTTTATAAATGAAAAACTGTTTTTT | CASSQGRGQGFINEKLFF
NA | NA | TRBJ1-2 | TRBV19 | TGTGCCACCTCGGGGCGGTCCTATGGCTACACCTTC | CATSGRSYGYTF
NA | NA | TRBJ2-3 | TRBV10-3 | TGTGCCATCAGACGTGGCGGAGGGGCCGGGACAGATACGCAGTATTTT | CAIRRGGGAGTDTQYF
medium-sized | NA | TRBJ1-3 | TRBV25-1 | TGTGCCAGCAGTGAATCAGGGTCTGGAAACACCATATATTTT | CASSESGSGNTIYF
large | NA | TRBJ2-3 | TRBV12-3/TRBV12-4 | TGTGCCAGCAGTGGCAGAATGACTAGCACAGATACGCAGTATTTT | CASSGRMTSTDTQYF
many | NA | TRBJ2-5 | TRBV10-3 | TGTGCCATCGCGGAGGGACCCCCGGAGACCCAGTACTTC | CAIAEGPPETQYF
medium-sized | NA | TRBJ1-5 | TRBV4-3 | TGCGCCAGCAGCCAAGATCTAAGGGGAGGGCGGGGCAATCAGCCCCAGCATTTT | CASSQDLRGGRGNQPQHF
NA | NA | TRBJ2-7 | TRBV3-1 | TGTGCCAGCAGCCCCCGTACCACCTACGAGCAGTACTTC | CASSPRTTYEQYF
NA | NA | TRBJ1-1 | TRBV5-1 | TGCGCCAGCAGCGAAGGGAGGGACACTGAAGCTTTCTTT | CASSEGRDTEAFF
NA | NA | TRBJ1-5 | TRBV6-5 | TGTGCCAGTGCGAGAAGGGAGAGTCAGCCCCAGCATTTT | CASARRESQPQHF
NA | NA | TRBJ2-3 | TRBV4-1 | TGCGCCAGCAGCCTGCAGGTGGGGACATGGGTCCCAGATACGCAGTATTTT | CASSLQVGTWVPDTQYF
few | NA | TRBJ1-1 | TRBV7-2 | TGTGCCAGCAGCTGGGGGGGCACTGAAGCTTTCTTT | CASSWGGTEAFF
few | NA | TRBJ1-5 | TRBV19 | TGTGCCAGTAGTATTCGGGATACCCATAGCAATCAGCCCCAGCATTTT | CASSIRDTHSNQPQHF
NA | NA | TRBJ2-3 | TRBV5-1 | TGCGCCAGCAGCTTGGGACGGACGTCTAGCACAGATACGCAGTATTTT | CASSLGRTSSTDTQYF
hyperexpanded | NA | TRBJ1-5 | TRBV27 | TGTGCCAGCAGTTTGGTACAGTCAGGCAATCAGCCCCAGCATTTT | CASSLVQSGNQPQHF
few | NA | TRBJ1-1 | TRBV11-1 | TGTGCCAGCAGCTTAGGAGAGGAAGCTTTCTTT | CASSLGEEAFF
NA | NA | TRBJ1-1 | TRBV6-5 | TGTGCCATCCGGGGTGGGGGCTTGAGATTGGGCACTGAAGCTTTCTTT | CAIRGGGLRLGTEAFF
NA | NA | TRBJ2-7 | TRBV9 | TGTGCCAGCAGCGTAGGGGACATTACCTACGAGCAGTACTTC | CASSVGDITYEQYF
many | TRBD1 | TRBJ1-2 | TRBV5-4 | TGTGCCAGCAGGAGCCAGGGGGGCGATGGCTACACCTTC | CASRSQGGDGYTF